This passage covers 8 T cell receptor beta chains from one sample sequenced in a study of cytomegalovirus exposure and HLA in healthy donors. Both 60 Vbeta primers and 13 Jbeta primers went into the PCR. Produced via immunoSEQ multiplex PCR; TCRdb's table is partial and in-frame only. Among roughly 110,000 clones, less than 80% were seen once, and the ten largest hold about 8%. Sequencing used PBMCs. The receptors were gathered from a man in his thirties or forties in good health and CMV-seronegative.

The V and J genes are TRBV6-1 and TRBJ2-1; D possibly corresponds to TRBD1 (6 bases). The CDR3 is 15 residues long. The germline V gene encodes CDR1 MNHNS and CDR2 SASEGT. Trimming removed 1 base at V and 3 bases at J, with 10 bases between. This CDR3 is CASSEVGGHYNEQFF. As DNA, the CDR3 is TGTGCCAGCAGTGAAGTAGGGGGTCACTACAATGAGCAGTTCTTC.

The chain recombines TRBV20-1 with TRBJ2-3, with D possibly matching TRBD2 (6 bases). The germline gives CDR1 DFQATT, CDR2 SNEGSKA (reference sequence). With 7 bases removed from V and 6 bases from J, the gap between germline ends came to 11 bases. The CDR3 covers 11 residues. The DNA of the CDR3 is TGCAGTGGGGGGGTGACGGATACGCAGTATTTT. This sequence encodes CSGGVTDTQYF.

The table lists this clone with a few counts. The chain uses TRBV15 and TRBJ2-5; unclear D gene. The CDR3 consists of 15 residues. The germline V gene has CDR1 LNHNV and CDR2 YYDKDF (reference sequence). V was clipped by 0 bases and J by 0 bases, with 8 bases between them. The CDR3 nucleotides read TGTGCCACCAGCAGAGACAGGTTGAACCAAGAGACCCAGTACTTC. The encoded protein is CATSRDRLNQETQYF. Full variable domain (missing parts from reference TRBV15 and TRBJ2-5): DAMVIQNPRYQVTQFGKPVTLSCSQTLNHNVMYWYQQKSSQAPKLLFHYYDKDFNNEADTPDNFQSRRPNTSFCFLDIRSPGLGDTAMYLCATSRDRLNQETQYFGPGTRLLVL.

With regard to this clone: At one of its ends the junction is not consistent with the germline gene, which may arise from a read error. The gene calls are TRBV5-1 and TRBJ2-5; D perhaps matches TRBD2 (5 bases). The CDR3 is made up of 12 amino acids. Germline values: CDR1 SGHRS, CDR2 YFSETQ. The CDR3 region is CASSLDRETRYF. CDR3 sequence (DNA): TGCGCCAGCAGCTTGGATAGGGAGACCCGGTACTTC. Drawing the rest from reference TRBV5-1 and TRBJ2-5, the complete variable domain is KAGVTQTPRYLIKTRGQQVTLSCSPISGHRSVSWYQQTPGQGLQFLFEYFSETQRNKGNFPGRFSGRQFSNSRSEMNVSTLELGDSALYLCASSLDRETRYFGPGTRLLVL.

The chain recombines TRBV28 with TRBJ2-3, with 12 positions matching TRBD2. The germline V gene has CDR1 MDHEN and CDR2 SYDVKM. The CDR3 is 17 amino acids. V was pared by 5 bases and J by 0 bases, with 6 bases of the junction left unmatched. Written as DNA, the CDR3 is TGTGCCAGCAGTCACGCCGGGACTAGCGGGAGCACAGATACGCAGTATTTT. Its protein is CASSHAGTSGSTDTQYF.

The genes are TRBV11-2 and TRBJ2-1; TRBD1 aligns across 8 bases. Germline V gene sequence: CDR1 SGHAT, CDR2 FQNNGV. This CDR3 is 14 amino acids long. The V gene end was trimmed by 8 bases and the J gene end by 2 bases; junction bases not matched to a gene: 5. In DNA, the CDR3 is TGTGCCAGCCGCCCGGACAGGGCCTACAATGAGCAGTTCTTC. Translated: CASRPDRAYNEQFF.

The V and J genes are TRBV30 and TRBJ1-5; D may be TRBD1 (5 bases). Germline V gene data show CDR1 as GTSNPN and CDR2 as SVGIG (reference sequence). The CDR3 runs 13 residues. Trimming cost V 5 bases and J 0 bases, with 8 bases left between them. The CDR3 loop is CAWGADSNQPQHF. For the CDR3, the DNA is TGTGCCTGGGGGGCTGATAGCAATCAGCCCCAGCATTTT.

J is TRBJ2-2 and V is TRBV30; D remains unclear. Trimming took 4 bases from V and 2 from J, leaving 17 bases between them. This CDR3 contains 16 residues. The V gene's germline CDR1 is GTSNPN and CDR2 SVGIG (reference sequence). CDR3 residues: CAWKYPRGTNTGELFF. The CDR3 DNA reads TGTGCCTGGAAGTACCCTCGCGGAACAAACACCGGGGAGCTGTTTTTT.